What follows are 2 T cell receptor beta chains derived from one specimen sequenced in a study of T cells after posttransplantation cyclophosphamide. The method was immunoSEQ multiplex PCR; TCRdb's version includes in-frame clones alone and lacks a portion of them. This repertoire lists approximately 35,000 clones without singletons; more than 4.5% sits in the top ten. Specimen: PBMCs. These receptors were taken from a woman aged 25 to 39 in good health and a related stem cell transplant donor.

The table lists this clone with many counts. The chain uses TRBV12-3 or TRBV12-4 and TRBJ2-7; 7 positions match TRBD2. The CDR3 is made up of 13 amino acids. V was clipped by 8 bases and J by 0 bases; unmatched bases: 4. CDR3: CASGRGSSYEQYF. The CDR3 nucleotides are TGTGCCAGCGGGCGCGGGAGCTCCTACGAGCAGTACTTC.

This clone was seen ten or more times. The chain uses TRBV7-9 and TRBJ2-2, with 9 bases fitting TRBD2. Germline values: CDR1 SEHNR, CDR2 FQNEAQ (reference sequence). The CDR3 covers 15 residues. Unmatched junction bases numbered 6, after V lost 4 bases and J lost 6 bases. The CDR3 DNA sequence: TGTGCCAGCAGCTCCCGGAAGCGGGAGGCCGGGGAGCTGTTTTTT. Translated, it gives CASSSRKREAGELFF. Filled out from reference TRBV7-9 and TRBJ2-2, the complete variable domain reads DTGVSQNPRHKITKRGQNVTFRCDPISEHNRLYWYRQTLGQGPEFLTYFQNEAQLEKSRLLSDRFSAERPKGSFSTLEIQRTEQGDSAMYLCASSSRKREAGELFFGEGSRLTVL.